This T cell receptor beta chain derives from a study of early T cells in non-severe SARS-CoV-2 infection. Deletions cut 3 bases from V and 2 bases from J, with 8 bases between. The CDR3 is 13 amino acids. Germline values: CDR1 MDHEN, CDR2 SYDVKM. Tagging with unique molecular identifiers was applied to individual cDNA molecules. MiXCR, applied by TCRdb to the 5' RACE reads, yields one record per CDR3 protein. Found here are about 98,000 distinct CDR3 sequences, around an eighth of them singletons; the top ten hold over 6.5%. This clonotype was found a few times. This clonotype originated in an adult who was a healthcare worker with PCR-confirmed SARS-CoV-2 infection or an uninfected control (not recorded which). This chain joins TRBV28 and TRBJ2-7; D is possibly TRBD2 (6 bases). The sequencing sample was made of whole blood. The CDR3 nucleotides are TGTGCCAGCAGTTTGGGGGGAACCTACGAGCAGTACTTC. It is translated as CASSLGGTYEQYF.